The 10 T cell receptor beta chains below come from one sample, sequenced in a study of T cells after somatic rescue of genetic block. Using immunoSEQ multiplex PCR, the repertoire was profiled, and TCRdb retains in-frame clones only, with some absent. The top ten clones hold approximately 1.3% of a sample with 95,000 to 120,000 clones, about 93% of them seen once. The sequencing sample was made of peripheral blood mononuclear cells (PBMCs). These receptors came from a young woman.

This sequence joins TRBV5-4 and TRBJ1-3; 9 bases are a match to TRBD1. The CDR3 spans 17 residues. J gave up 0 bases and V 4 bases, and 8 bases lay outside the gene matches. Germline CDR1 is SGHNT and CDR2 is YYREEE (reference sequence). DNA of the CDR3: TGTGCCAGCAGCCGCGGCGGGACAGGGTACTCTGGAAACACCATATATTTT. Protein: CASSRGGTGYSGNTIYF.

The J gene is TRBJ2-2, the V gene TRBV2, with D maybe TRBD2 (5 bases). V gave up 6 bases and J gave up 0 bases, with 11 bases separating them. The germline CDR1 and CDR2 sequences are SNHLY and FYNNEI. The CDR3 contains 15 residues. The DNA of the CDR3 is TGTGCCAGCAGGGAGGCAGCCCCGAACACCGGGGAGCTGTTTTTT. The encoded protein is CASREAAPNTGELFF.

The chain has TRBV27 and TRBJ1-6; TRBD1 is a possible D gene (6 bases). In germline, CDR1 is MNHEY, CDR2 SMNVEV (reference sequence). V lost 2 bases and J lost 9, with 26 bases in between. This CDR3 is built from 19 residues. CDR3 sequence reads: CASSLGTQGPPVGSSPLHF. The CDR3 DNA sequence: TGTGCCAGCAGTTTAGGGACGCAGGGGCCTCCGGTAGGTTCTTCACCCCTCCACTTT.

The CDR3 nucleotides read TGTGCCAGCAGAACCCCACAGCCACTTTCCTACAATGAGCAGTTCTTC. Its translation: CASRTPQPLSYNEQFF. V usage is TRBV21-1 and J usage is TRBJ2-1; TRBD1 is taken as the D call from the table, unchecked against the DNA. TRBV21-1 is flagged as a pseudogene. The CDR3 has 16 residues.

V usage is TRBV27 and J usage is TRBJ1-2; D possibly corresponds to TRBD1 (5 bases). CDR1 and CDR2 from the germline V gene are MNHEY and SMNVEV (reference sequence). The CDR3 contains 13 residues. Trimming stripped 5 bases from V and 2 bases from J, with 9 bases between. In DNA form, the CDR3 reads TGTGCCAGCAGTAGAGGGGAAAACTATGGCTACACCTTC. Its protein is CASSRGENYGYTF.

The chain is built from TRBV7-3 and TRBJ2-5, with TRBD2 matching 9 bases. The CDR3 is made up of 16 amino acids. The germline CDR1 and CDR2 sequences are SGHTA and FQGTGA. V lost 4 bases to trimming and J lost 4 bases; unmatched junction nucleotides: 10. The chain's CDR3 is CASSSRGAGGIETQYF. CDR3 DNA: TGTGCCAGCAGCTCCAGGGGAGCGGGGGGTATAGAGACCCAGTACTTC.

This chain joins TRBV6-6 and TRBJ2-7, with D perhaps given as TRBD1 or TRBD2 (5 bases each). The CDR3 length is 16 residues. Trimming took 0 bases from V and 2 from J, leaving 14 bases between them. CDR1 MNHNY and CDR2 SVGAGI come from the germline V gene (reference sequence). The CDR3: CASSYSPGPIPYEQYF. In nucleotides, the CDR3 is TGTGCCAGCAGTTACTCGCCGGGACCCATCCCCTACGAGCAGTACTTC.

V and J are TRBV7-9 and TRBJ2-2; 10 nucleotides agree with TRBD2. J gave up 7 bases and V 2 bases, and 16 bases lay outside the gene matches. CDR1 SEHNR and CDR2 FQNEAQ come from the germline V gene (reference sequence). This CDR3 spans 19 amino acids. CDR3 sequence (DNA): TGTGCCAGCAGCTTAAATCCCCGCCTAGCGGGGGTGAAAGGCGGGGAGCTGTTTTTT. It encodes CASSLNPRLAGVKGGELFF.

The chain uses TRBV7-9 and TRBJ2-7; D assignment may be TRBD1 or TRBD2 (5 bases each). The CDR3 has 14 amino acids. Germline values: CDR1 SEHNR, CDR2 FQNEAQ (reference sequence). The germline V and J ends were trimmed by 4 bases and 2 bases, with 12 bases remaining between them. CDR3: CASSSSGTAYEQYF. The CDR3 DNA follows: TGTGCCAGCAGCTCTTCCGGGACGGCCTACGAGCAGTACTTC. Full variable domain (missing parts from reference TRBV7-9 and TRBJ2-7): DTGVSQNPRHKITKRGQNVTFRCDPISEHNRLYWYRQTLGQGPEFLTYFQNEAQLEKSRLLSDRFSAERPKGSFSTLEIQRTEQGDSAMYLCASSSSGTAYEQYFGPGTRLTVT.

V usage is TRBV5-1 and J usage is TRBJ1-4; 9 bases fit TRBD1. With 3 bases clipped from V and 7 bases from J, the junction kept 7 bases outside the gene matches. This CDR3 has 15 residues. Germline assignment: CDR1 SGHRS and CDR2 YFSETQ. CDR3 in DNA: TGCGCCAGCAGCTGGAGCGGGACAGGGACTGAAAAACTGTTTTTT. Encoded protein: CASSWSGTGTEKLFF.